This TCR beta chain comes out of a study of T cells after yellow fever vaccination. Study in general: Each low-cell-number fraction was prepared by means of SMART-Seq v4 Ultra Low Input.

It was through 5'RACE template switching that TCR cDNA was made, with a universal primer site and UMIs added. TCRdb ran MiXCR on the 5' RACE reads and lists one entry per CDR3 protein. The sample consists of about 260,000 distinct CDR3 sequences, about an eighth of them appearing once. Notes on the study in general: Clones that expanded after primary vaccination mostly reappeared after the booster (around 96% CD4, 88% CD8). Weaker overall was a secondary response that nonetheless peaked faster, on day 5 versus 15.

J lost 8 bases, V lost 2 bases, and 4 bases had no gene match. The CDR3 runs to 14 residues. As for this clonotype: What it binds is unknown.

This sequence joins TRBV12-3 or TRBV12-4 and TRBJ2-1; 9 bases fit TRBD2. The origin of this receptor is a man aged 30 to 39 who received the YFV17D yellow fever vaccine. The sample was CD4+ T cells sorted from PBMCs, taken 45 days after the yellow fever booster vaccination. The CDR3 coding sequence is TGTGCCAGCAGTTTACAGCTAGCGGGATATGAGCAGTTCTTC. Residues: CASSLQLAGYEQFF.